Listed below are T cell receptor beta chains from one sample, sequenced in a study of shared clonotypes between healthy human individuals. Repertoires were generated with immunoSEQ multiplex PCR, while TCRdb's copy carries only in-frame clones and drops some. Among about 2 million clones listed, about 95% were seen once. The sequencing sample was made of naive CD8+ T cells sorted from blood. All receptors come from a man aged 18 to 35 in good health. The CDR3 runs from the conserved cysteine through the conserved F or W. D genes are given only for firm matches. For some rows the clone size is stated as once, few or many, or as a class when expanded; others skip it.

clone size: -
J gene: TRBJ2-3
D gene: -
CDR3 length: 14
V gene: TRBV5-1
CDR3 DNA: TGCGCCAGCAGCTTGGGGCAGCGCACAGATACGCAGTATTTT
CDR3 protein: CASSLGQRTDTQYF

clone size: -
J gene: TRBJ1-1
D gene: TRBD1
CDR3 length: 13
V gene: TRBV6-6
CDR3 DNA: TGTGCCAGCAGTTACGGGACAGGGTCCGAAGCTTTCTTT
CDR3 protein: CASSYGTGSEAFF

clone size: -
J gene: TRBJ2-3
D gene: TRBD2
CDR3 length: 14
V gene: TRBV28
CDR3 DNA: TGTGCCAGCAGTTCCAAGCGGGGGTCAGATACGCAGTATTTT
CDR3 protein: CASSSKRGSDTQYF

clone size: -
J gene: TRBJ1-6
D gene: -
CDR3 length: 15
V gene: TRBV4-1
CDR3 DNA: TGCGCCAGCAGCTATGTGGGGAACCCTAATTCACCCCTCCACTTT
CDR3 protein: CASSYVGNPNSPLHF

clone size: -
J gene: TRBJ1-2
D gene: -
CDR3 length: 14
V gene: TRBV4-3
CDR3 DNA: TGCGCCAGCAGCCAAGATAGAACCGCGCTGGGCTACACCTTC
CDR3 protein: CASSQDRTALGYTF

clone size: few
J gene: TRBJ2-2
D gene: -
CDR3 length: 12
V gene: TRBV19
CDR3 DNA: TGTGCCAGTAGTGCTTACACCGGGGAGCTGTTTTTT
CDR3 protein: CASSAYTGELFF

clone size: once
J gene: TRBJ2-7
D gene: -
CDR3 length: 15
V gene: TRBV5-1
CDR3 DNA: TGCGCCAGCAGCTTGGGACAAGGAGGCTCCTACGAGCAGTACTTC
CDR3 protein: CASSLGQGGSYEQYF

clone size: -
J gene: TRBJ2-7
D gene: -
CDR3 length: 14
V gene: TRBV10-1
CDR3 DNA: TGCGCCAGCAGTGAGGTAGCGGAGAACTACGAGCAGTACTTC
CDR3 protein: CASSEVAENYEQYF

clone size: -
J gene: TRBJ2-7
D gene: -
CDR3 length: 13
V gene: TRBV6-6
CDR3 DNA: TGTGCCAGCAGTTACGGACAGTCCTACGAGCAGTACTTC
CDR3 protein: CASSYGQSYEQYF

clone size: -
J gene: TRBJ2-3
D gene: TRBD1
CDR3 length: 11
V gene: TRBV29-1
CDR3 DNA: TGCAGCGCTGACAGGGGAGATACGCAGTATTTT
CDR3 protein: CSADRGDTQYF

clone size: -
J gene: TRBJ1-1
D gene: TRBD1
CDR3 length: 16
V gene: TRBV28
CDR3 DNA: TGTGCCAGCCTCCTCCCGACAGGGGGAGTTGACACTGAAGCTTTCTTT
CDR3 protein: CASLLPTGGVDTEAFF

clone size: -
J gene: TRBJ2-7
D gene: -
CDR3 length: 15
V gene: TRBV4-2
CDR3 DNA: TGTGCCAGCAGTCGTGCCCACCCTGGGACCTACGAGCAGTACTTC
CDR3 protein: CASSRAHPGTYEQYF

clone size: -
J gene: TRBJ2-5
D gene: -
CDR3 length: 15
V gene: TRBV4-1
CDR3 DNA: TGCGCCAGCAGCCACCCGCGATCCGTCTCGGAGACCCAGTACTTC
CDR3 protein: CASSHPRSVSETQYF

clone size: -
J gene: TRBJ1-1
D gene: -
CDR3 length: 13
V gene: TRBV21-1
CDR3 DNA: TGTGCCAGCAGCAACGCTCTACTCTTAGAGGCTTTCTTT
CDR3 protein: CASSNALLLEAFF

clone size: -
J gene: TRBJ2-7
D gene: -
CDR3 length: 13
V gene: TRBV7-9
CDR3 DNA: TGTGCCAGCAGCTTAGCGTCAGCCTACGAGCAGTACTTC
CDR3 protein: CASSLASAYEQYF

clone size: once
J gene: TRBJ1-3
D gene: -
CDR3 length: 16
V gene: TRBV27
CDR3 DNA: TGTGCCAGCAGTACCTCCGGGGGGGCGGATGGAAACACCATATATTTT
CDR3 protein: CASSTSGGADGNTIYF

clone size: -
J gene: TRBJ1-1
D gene: TRBD1
CDR3 length: 16
V gene: TRBV7-2
CDR3 DNA: TGTGCCAGCAGCTTACATATCGAGGGGGCAATGGGTGAAGCTTTCTTT
CDR3 protein: CASSLHIEGAMGEAFF

clone size: once
J gene: TRBJ1-3
D gene: TRBD1
CDR3 length: 16
V gene: TRBV7-9
CDR3 DNA: TGTGCCAGCAGCTCCCCGGACAGGGGACCCGGAAACACCATATATTTT
CDR3 protein: CASSSPDRGPGNTIYF

clone size: -
J gene: TRBJ2-2
D gene: -
CDR3 length: 13
V gene: TRBV10-3
CDR3 DNA: TGTGCCACAGGGGGGAAGGGGACCGGGGAGCTGTTTTTT
CDR3 protein: CATGGKGTGELFF

clone size: -
J gene: TRBJ1-2
D gene: -
CDR3 length: 17
V gene: TRBV7-9
CDR3 DNA: TGTGCCAGCAGCCCAACACTTGACAGGACCACTAACTATGGCTACACCTTC
CDR3 protein: CASSPTLDRTTNYGYTF

clone size: -
J gene: TRBJ2-7
D gene: -
CDR3 length: 13
V gene: TRBV5-1
CDR3 DNA: TGCGCCAGCAGCTTGGGGGTTGCCTACGAGCAGTACTTC
CDR3 protein: CASSLGVAYEQYF

clone size: -
J gene: TRBJ2-5
D gene: TRBD2
CDR3 length: 17
V gene: TRBV27
CDR3 DNA: TGTGCCAGCAGGAGAGGGACTAGCGGGGGGGCCGGTGAGACCCAGTACTTC
CDR3 protein: CASRRGTSGGAGETQYF

clone size: -
J gene: TRBJ2-1
D gene: TRBD1
CDR3 length: 13
V gene: TRBV9
CDR3 DNA: TGTGCCAGCAGCGCAGGACAGGGGAGTGAGCAGTTCTTC
CDR3 protein: CASSAGQGSEQFF

clone size: -
J gene: TRBJ2-7
D gene: TRBD1
CDR3 length: 14
V gene: TRBV4-1
CDR3 DNA: TGCGCCAGCAGCCAAGCACAGGGGAACTACGAGCAGTACTTC
CDR3 protein: CASSQAQGNYEQYF

clone size: -
J gene: TRBJ1-1
D gene: -
CDR3 length: 14
V gene: TRBV28
CDR3 DNA: TGTGCCAGCACCTATGTTAGCATGAACACTGAAGCTTTCTTT
CDR3 protein: CASTYVSMNTEAFF

clone size: -
J gene: TRBJ2-1
D gene: -
CDR3 length: 16
V gene: TRBV11-2
CDR3 DNA: TGTGCCAGCAGCTTAGCGGTGGGAGTAGCCTACAATGAGCAGTTCTTC
CDR3 protein: CASSLAVGVAYNEQFF